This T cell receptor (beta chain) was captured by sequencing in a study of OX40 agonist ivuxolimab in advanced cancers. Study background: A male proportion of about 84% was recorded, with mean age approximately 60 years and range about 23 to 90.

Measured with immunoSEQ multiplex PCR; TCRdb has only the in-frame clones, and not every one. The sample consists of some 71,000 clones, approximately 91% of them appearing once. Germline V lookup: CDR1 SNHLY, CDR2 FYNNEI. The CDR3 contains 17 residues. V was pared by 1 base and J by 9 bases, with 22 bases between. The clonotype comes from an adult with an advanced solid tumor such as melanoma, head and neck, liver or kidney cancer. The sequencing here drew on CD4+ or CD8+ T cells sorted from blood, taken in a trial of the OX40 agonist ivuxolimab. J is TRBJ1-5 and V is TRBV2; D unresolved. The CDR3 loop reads CASSEGLRGRVRLPQHF. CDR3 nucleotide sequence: TGTGCCAGCAGTGAAGGCCTCAGAGGGAGGGTCAGACTGCCCCAGCATTTT.